Included here is one T cell receptor (beta chain) sequence, with context. The antigen is unknown. Roughly 27,000 T cell genomes, or around 330 ng DNA, went into replicate PCRs of unsorted PBMC. Researchers sequenced unsorted PBMC DNA using ten immunoSEQ deep assay plates. Some clones are missing from TCRdb's copy, which holds only in-frame ones; the method was immunoSEQ multiplex PCR. The sample has 450,000 to 600,000 clones; 79% are singletons. These data come from a study of shared clonotypes between healthy human individuals. Study-level findings and limits: How much donors shared clonotypes was expected to be affected by sequencing depth. The sole specimen, blood, was sampled, and tissue repertoires likely differ.

This TCR was recovered from a woman aged 40 to 55 in good health. Some clones in this sample may be carry-over from other donors' samples. The specimen sequenced was PBMCs.

CDR3 bases: TGTGCCAGTAGTAACACAGGGGGGGTGACCAACGTCCTGACTTTC. The encoded protein is CASSNTGGVTNVLTF. The chain links TRBV19 to TRBJ2-6; maybe TRBD1 (8 bases). Deletions cut 4 bases from V and 8 bases from J, with 15 bases between. Per the germline V gene, CDR1 is LNHDA and CDR2 is SQIVND (reference sequence). CDR3 length: 15 residues.